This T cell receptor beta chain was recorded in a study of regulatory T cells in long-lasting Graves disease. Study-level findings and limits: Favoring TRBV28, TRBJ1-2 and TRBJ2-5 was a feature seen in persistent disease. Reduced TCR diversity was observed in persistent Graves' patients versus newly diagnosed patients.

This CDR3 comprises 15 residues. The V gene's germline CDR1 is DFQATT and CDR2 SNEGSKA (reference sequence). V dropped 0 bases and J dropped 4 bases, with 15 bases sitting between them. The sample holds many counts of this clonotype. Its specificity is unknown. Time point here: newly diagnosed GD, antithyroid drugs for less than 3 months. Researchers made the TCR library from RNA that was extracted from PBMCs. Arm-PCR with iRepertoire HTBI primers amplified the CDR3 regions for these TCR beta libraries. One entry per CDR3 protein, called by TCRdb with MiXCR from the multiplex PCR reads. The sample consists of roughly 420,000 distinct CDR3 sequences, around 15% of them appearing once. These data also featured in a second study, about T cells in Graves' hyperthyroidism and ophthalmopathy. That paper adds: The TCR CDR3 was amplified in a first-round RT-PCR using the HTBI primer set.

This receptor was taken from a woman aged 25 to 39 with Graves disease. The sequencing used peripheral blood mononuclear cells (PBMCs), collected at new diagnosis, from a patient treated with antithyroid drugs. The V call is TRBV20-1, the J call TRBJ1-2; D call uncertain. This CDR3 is CSARDLASPLYGYTF. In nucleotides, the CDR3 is TGCAGTGCTAGAGATTTGGCATCCCCTCTCTATGGCTACACCTTC.